This T cell receptor (beta chain) derives from a study of blood T cell repertoires in COVID-19. As for the study in general: Samples taken during acute and convalescent COVID-19 were collected in the United States, Italy and Spain. Nucleic acid was either cDNA or gDNA, and it came from T cells, B-cell-depleted T cells, or PBMCs.

The V gene lost 0 bases and the J gene lost 0 bases, with 9 bases spanning the gap. The germline CDR1 and CDR2 sequences are MNHEY and SVGAGI. The CDR3 is made up of 15 amino acids. The Seattle patients, enrolled during active infection, were followed longitudinally. Original handling: Amplification from reference gene primers served as the basis for estimated nucleated cell counts. Only in-frame clones appear in the TCRdb table, and some are missing; sequencing was by immunoSEQ multiplex PCR. The V and J calls and clone size were taken over from that table, and D and trimming were inferred from the DNA. The sample has around 340,000 clones, over 85% seen once; the top ten hold 3.9%.

J is TRBJ2-7 and V is TRBV6-5, with a possible D match to TRBD2 (6 bases). The receptor was isolated from a woman in her sixties with COVID-19, enrolled during active disease. The sequenced sample consisted of peripheral blood. CDR3 sequence: CASSYSPGSSYEQYF. CDR3 DNA sequence: TGTGCCAGCAGTTACTCGCCCGGGAGCTCCTACGAGCAGTACTTC.